This T cell receptor beta chain was captured by sequencing in a study of blood T cell repertoires in COVID-19. Study at large: Samples of COVID-19 (acute and convalescent) were obtained from the United States, Italy and Spain. From T cells, B-cell-depleted T cells, or PBMCs came the material, which was cDNA or gDNA.

Method: immunoSEQ multiplex PCR; TCRdb's copy keeps in-frame clones and lacks some. The sample holds tens of thousands of clones; roughly 80% are singletons and the top ten take about a sixth. Only one count was recorded for this clone. CDR1 is SGHRS and CDR2 is YFSETQ in the germline V gene. The CDR3 totals 12 residues. V lost 4 bases and J 5 bases, leaving 7 bases between the germline ends. This TCR came from a woman aged 55 to 70 with acute or convalescent COVID-19. The chain combines TRBV5-1 with TRBJ2-1; the D is unclear. Source material: peripheral blood. The CDR3 DNA reads as TGCGCCAGCAGCCAATCAAACAATGAGCAGTTCTTC. Translating it yields CASSQSNNEQFF. Based on the CDR3 plus reference TRBV5-1 and TRBJ2-1, the full variable domain is KAGVTQTPRYLIKTRGQQVTLSCSPISGHRSVSWYQQTPGQGLQFLFEYFSETQRNKGNFPGRFSGRQFSNSRSEMNVSTLELGDSALYLCASSQSNNEQFFGPGTRLTVL.